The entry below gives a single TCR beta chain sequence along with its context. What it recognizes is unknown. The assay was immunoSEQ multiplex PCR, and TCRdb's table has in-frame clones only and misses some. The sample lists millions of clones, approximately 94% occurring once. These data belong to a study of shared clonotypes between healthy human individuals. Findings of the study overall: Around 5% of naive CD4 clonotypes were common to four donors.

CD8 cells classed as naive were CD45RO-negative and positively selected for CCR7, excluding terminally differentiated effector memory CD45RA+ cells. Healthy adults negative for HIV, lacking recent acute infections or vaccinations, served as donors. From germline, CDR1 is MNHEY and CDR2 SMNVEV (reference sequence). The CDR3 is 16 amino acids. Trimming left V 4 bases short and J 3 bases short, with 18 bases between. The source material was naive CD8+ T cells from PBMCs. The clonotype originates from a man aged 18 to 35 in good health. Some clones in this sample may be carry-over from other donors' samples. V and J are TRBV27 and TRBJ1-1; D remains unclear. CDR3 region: CASSSSTPPADTEAFF. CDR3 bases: TGTGCCAGCAGTTCATCAACCCCTCCGGCGGACACTGAAGCTTTCTTT.